The clone carrying this T cell receptor beta chain was observed many times. The sample is drawn from a study of CD8+CD57+ T cells in acquired aplastic anemia. Patients chosen for sequencing had shown CD8+CD57+ cell expansion by flow cytometry. All patients had severe acquired aplastic anemia. TCR beta VDJ and CDR3 were profiled, and genomic DNA was the template. Each CDR3 protein is one row after TCRdb ran MiXCR on the reads. The profile shows around 200,000 distinct CDR3 sequences, 48% of them singletons. CDR1 and CDR2 (germline): SNHLY, FYNNEI. V trimming: 7 bases; J trimming: 5 bases; junction bases outside the gene matches: 3. The CDR3 extends over 14 amino acids.

This receptor was taken from a human donor with aplastic anemia. The sequenced sample consisted of sorted CD4+, CD8+, or CD8+CD57+ T cells (not recorded which) from PBMCs. The genes are TRBV2 and TRBJ2-1, with 12 bases identical to TRBD2. The CDR3 reads CASKGLAGNNEQFF. The CDR3 nucleotides read TGTGCCAGCAAAGGACTAGCGGGGAACAATGAGCAGTTCTTC.